This T cell receptor (beta chain) was obtained from a study of T-cell memory formation after mild COVID-19 (dated by TCRdb to the early 2020s). A note on the overall study: TCR sequence clusters from the two donors were largely donor specific. The cohort comprised two young, previously healthy adult volunteers, one female and one male. In a couple of donors, T-cell clones that expanded and contracted after mild COVID-19 were followed by sequencing TCRalpha and TCRbeta repertoires longitudinally. Broader findings and caveats from the paper: Clones contracting from day 15 to 85 had balanced CD4/CD8 phenotypes, while a second wave expanding from day 15 to 37 was biased towards CD4+. Some responding clones were detected in pre-infection memory, which suggested that pre-existing cross-reactive memory T cells had joined the SARS-CoV-2 response. Contracting CD4+ clones turned up mainly in the CM and EM memory subsets, whereas EMRA was where CD8+ clones were enriched. The second-wave clones that peaked on day 37 were not confirmed to be SARS-CoV-2 specific. The study covered only a couple of mild cases, and larger cohorts including severe cases with pre-infection samples were considered necessary.

Instrument used: Illumina NovaSeq 6000. TCRalpha and TCRbeta cDNA libraries were built by 5'RACE with constant-segment primers, adding sample barcodes and unique molecular identifiers. RNA was extracted from every sample with Trizol reagent. Libraries were amplified in two PCR steps, with a second sample barcode and Illumina TruSeq adapters added in the second step. The libraries were sequenced on an Illumina NovaSeq using 2 x 150 bp paired-end reads. As for how the authors treated the data: The reads were demultiplexed and collapsed into UMI-guided consensus sequences using migec v1.2.7. Using mixcr v2.1.11, UMI consensuses were aligned to TRA and TRB V and J templates and then assembled into clonotypes. Expanded or contracted clonotypes were those called significant by both edgeR and NoisET, with noise models trained on biological replicates. For edgeR calls, the thresholds were a false discovery rate-adjusted p below 0.01 and a log2 fold-change of 1. As an exploratory analysis of dynamics, max-normalized trajectories of the 1000 most abundant clonotypes were examined by PCA with hierarchical clustering. Each responding clone was given a CD4 or CD8 phenotype based on the CD4+ and CD8+ repertoires, which had been sequenced separately. The public reads were quality trimmed at Q25 with fastp and then assembled into clones with MiXCR by TCRdb, keeping productive beta chains. Each entry merges the rows of one CDR3 protein and shows their most common DNA and genes. These V and J calls rely on TCRdb rather than the paper's analysis. The sample data list about 150,000 distinct CDR3 sequences, and roughly a fifth of these were observed just once. The top ten clonotypes cover 2% to 2.5% of the sample.

A few counts support this clonotype. Its antigen specificity is not known. Base qualities are missing; no much larger clone stands one base away. The germline V gene encodes CDR1 SEHNR and CDR2 FQNEAQ (reference sequence). Between the V and J ends, shortened by 7 bases and 1 base respectively, the junction contains 13 bases. Its CDR3 holds 14 amino acids, cysteine through phenylalanine. Only the CDR3 DNA stays, 42 bases, in frame from base 1. Ficoll-Paque density gradient centrifugation was used to isolate PBMCs. The source material was PBMCs or a T cell subset sorted from them (not recorded which). The rearranged segments are TRBV7-9 and TRBJ1-1, and perhaps TRBD1 as D gene, on 5 matching bases. The receptor was derived from an adult woman who had mild COVID-19 (a few samples of this study predate the infection). The sample titles of this study are shuffled in the database, so cell type and time point are left out; the donor was told from shared clones. The CDR3 is CASKVGGTNTEAFF. Here is the DNA: TGTGCCAGCAAAGTTGGGGGGACGAACACTGAAGCTTTCTTT.